This TCR beta chain appears in the sequencing data of a study of CD8 T cells in Susac syndrome. Broader study findings: The study recognized that the number of individuals in its TCR sequencing and HLA analysis was relatively small.

The study used healthy donors as controls matched for age and sex. TEMRA cells were enriched by FACS, and CD4+ and CD8+ T cells were negatively isolated. V was trimmed by 3 bases and J by 7 bases, leaving 16 bases between them. The CDR3 totals 15 residues. CDR1 KGHDR and CDR2 SFDVKD come from the germline V gene. With regard to this clonotype: Antigen unknown.

The RNA, about 0.45 to 1 ug, was put through reverse transcription using random hexamers. TCRdb reanalysed the immunoSEQ multiplex PCR reads using MiXCR and keeps one entry per CDR3 protein. Of some 120,000 distinct CDR3 sequences listed, around 94% are singletons. This receptor was obtained from a human donor in good health. The sample consisted of CD4+ T cells from PBMCs. The chain links TRBV24-1 to TRBJ2-3; the D call may be TRBD1 or TRBD2 (6 bases each). The CDR3 DNA follows: TGTGCCACCAGTGATCGCGGATGGGGGGCGAATACGCAGTATTTT. Protein: CATSDRGWGANTQYF.